This T cell receptor beta chain was recovered during a study of T cell repertoires in cytomegalovirus infection. Overall study context: Both CMV infection and a matching HLA type were indicated by public TCR beta signatures. General study findings and limits: Within the response measured ex vivo, HLA-C-restricted CMV-specific TCR beta clonotypes were dominant. Cumulative public TCR beta family frequency identified carriers of CMV plus the relevant HLA.

TCRdb re-analysed the reads in MiXCR, keeping a single row per CDR3 protein. Of more than 150,000 distinct CDR3 sequences listed, about 21% are singletons. Many counts were recorded for this clonotype. Antigen unknown. Germline-derived CDR1 and CDR2 are GTSNPN and SVGIG (reference sequence). Trimming removed 2 bases from V and 6 bases from J, with 13 bases in between. CDR3 size: 13 residues. The TCR originated in a human donor in good health (CMV status not recorded). Some clones in this sample may be carry-over from other donors' samples. The sample taken for sequencing was PBMCs. The gene calls are TRBV30 and TRBJ1-2, with D hard to call. The CDR3 protein is CAWSRPIPDGYTF. CDR3 bases: TGTGCCTGGAGTCGACCAATTCCCGATGGCTACACCTTC.